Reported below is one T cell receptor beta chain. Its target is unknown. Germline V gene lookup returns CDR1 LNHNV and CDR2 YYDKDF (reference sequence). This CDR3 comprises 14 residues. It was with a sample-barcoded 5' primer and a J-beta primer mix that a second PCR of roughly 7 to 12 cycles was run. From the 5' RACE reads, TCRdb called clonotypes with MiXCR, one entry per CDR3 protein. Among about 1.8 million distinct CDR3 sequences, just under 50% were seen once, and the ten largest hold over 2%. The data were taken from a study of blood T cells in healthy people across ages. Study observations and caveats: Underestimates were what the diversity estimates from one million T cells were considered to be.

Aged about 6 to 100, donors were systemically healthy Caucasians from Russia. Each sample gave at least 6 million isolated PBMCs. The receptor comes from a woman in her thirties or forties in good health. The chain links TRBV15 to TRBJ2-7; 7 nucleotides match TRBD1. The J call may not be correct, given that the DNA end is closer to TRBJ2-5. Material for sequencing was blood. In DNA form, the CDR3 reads TGTGCCACCAGCAGCGACAGGGATCGGCAGACCCAGTACTTC. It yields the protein CATSSDRDRQTQYF.